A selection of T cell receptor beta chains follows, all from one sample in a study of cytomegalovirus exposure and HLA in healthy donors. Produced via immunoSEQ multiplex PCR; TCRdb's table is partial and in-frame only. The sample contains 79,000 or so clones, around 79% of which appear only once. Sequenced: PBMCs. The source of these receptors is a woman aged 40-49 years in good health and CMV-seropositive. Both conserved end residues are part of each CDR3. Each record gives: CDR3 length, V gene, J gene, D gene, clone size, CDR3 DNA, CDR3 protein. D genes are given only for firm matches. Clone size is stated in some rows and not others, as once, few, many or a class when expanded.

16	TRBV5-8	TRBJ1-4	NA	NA	TGTGCCAGCAGCTTGGAGGGGACTGGAACTAATGAAAAACTGTTTTTT	CASSLEGTGTNEKLFF
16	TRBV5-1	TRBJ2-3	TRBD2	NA	TGCGCCAGCAGCTCCGGACTAGCGGGTGACACAGATACGCAGTATTTT	CASSSGLAGDTDTQYF
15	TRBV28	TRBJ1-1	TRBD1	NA	TGTGCCAGCAGTTTGGTAGTCACAGGGGCGCGTATAGCTTTCTTT	CASSLVVTGARIAFF
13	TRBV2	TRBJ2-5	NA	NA	TGTGCCAGCAGCCGGGACTTAGTGGAGACCCAGTACTTC	CASSRDLVETQYF
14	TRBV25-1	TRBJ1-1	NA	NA	TGTGCCAGCAGGGCCCCAGGCCGACCCGATGAAGCTTTCTTT	CASRAPGRPDEAFF
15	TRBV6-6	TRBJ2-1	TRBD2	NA	TGTGCCAGCAGTCCCCTAGCGGCAGTGGGCAATGAGCAGTTCTTC	CASSPLAAVGNEQFF
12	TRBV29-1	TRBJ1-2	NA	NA	TGCAGCGTTGGAGAGGGGGGCTATGGCTACACCTTC	CSVGEGGYGYTF
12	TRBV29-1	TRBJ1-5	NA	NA	TGCAGCGCCACTCGCGGTAATCAGCCCCAGCATTTT	CSATRGNQPQHF
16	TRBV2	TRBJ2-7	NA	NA	TGTGCCAGCAGTGGAGGCAGCGGGTTGGGGACCTACGAGCAGTACTTC	CASSGGSGLGTYEQYF
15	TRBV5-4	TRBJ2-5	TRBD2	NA	TGTGCCAGCAGCCCCGGGGGGGTGTCGGGAGAGACCCAGTACTTC	CASSPGGVSGETQYF
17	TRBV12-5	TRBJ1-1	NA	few	TGTGCTAGTGGTTTCATCGTAGGAGGTGGATCTGACACTGAAGCTTTCTTT	CASGFIVGGGSDTEAFF
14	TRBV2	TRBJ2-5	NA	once	TGTGCCAGCAAACGGGAGGGGGCATTTGAGACCCAGTACTTC	CASKREGAFETQYF
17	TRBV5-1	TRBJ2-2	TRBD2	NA	TGCGCCAGCAGCCCGGGACTAGCGGGGGGAGTGGCCGGGGAGCTGTTTTTT	CASSPGLAGGVAGELFF
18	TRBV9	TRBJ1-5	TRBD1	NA	TGTGCCAGCAGCGTAAGACAGGGGTTTCTCTATAGCAATCAGCCCCAGCATTTT	CASSVRQGFLYSNQPQHF
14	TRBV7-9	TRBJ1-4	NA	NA	TGTGCCAGCAGCTTCGGGACTACTAATGAAAAACTGTTTTTT	CASSFGTTNEKLFF
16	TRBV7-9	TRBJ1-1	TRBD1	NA	TGTGCCAGCAGCCTATTAAGTGGGGCGACAGGGTCTGAAGCTTTCTTT	CASSLLSGATGSEAFF
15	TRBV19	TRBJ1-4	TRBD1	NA	TGTGCCAGTAGTATAGCCGAGGGGGCAGGCGAAAAACTGTTTTTT	CASSIAEGAGEKLFF
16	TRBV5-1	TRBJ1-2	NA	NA	TGCGCCAGCAGCAAAACCTCAACCTCCGTCGGCTATGGCTACACCTTC	CASSKTSTSVGYGYTF
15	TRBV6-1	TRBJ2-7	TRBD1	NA	TGTGCCAGCGGGGACAGGGGAAAGGGTGTGGGTGAGCAGTACTTC	CASGDRGKGVGEQYF
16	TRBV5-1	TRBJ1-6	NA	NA	TGCGCCAGCAGCTTCAGCGGGCTCCCTGTTGATTCACCCCTCCACTTT	CASSFSGLPVDSPLHF
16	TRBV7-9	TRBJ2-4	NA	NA	TGTGCCAGCAGCATAGGGGTCGGGGTGACGGGAAACATTCAGTACTTC	CASSIGVGVTGNIQYF
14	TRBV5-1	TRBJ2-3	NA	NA	TGCGCCAGCAGCTCCGGACAGCACACAGATACGCAGTATTTT	CASSSGQHTDTQYF
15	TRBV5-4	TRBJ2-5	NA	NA	TGTGCCAGCAGCTCGGACTCCCGTCCCGCAGAGACCCAGTACTTC	CASSSDSRPAETQYF
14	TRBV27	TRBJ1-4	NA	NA	TGTGCCAGCAGTTTATCTTGGGGGGGTGAAAAACTGTTTTTT	CASSLSWGGEKLFF
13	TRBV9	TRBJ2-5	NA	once	TGTGCCAGCAGCGTAGTGTCAGGCGAGACCCAGTACTTC	CASSVVSGETQYF
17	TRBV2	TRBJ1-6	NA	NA	TGTGCCAGCAGTGAAGCGGGACAACGCTCCTATAATTCACCCCTCCACTTT	CASSEAGQRSYNSPLHF
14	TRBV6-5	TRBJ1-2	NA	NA	TGTGCCAGCAGTTACTCCAAACAGGTCTGTGGCTACACCTTC	CASSYSKQVCGYTF
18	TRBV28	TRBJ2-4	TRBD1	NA	TGTGCCAGCAGTATACTAAACAGGGGGCTGGCGGCCAAAAACATTCAGTACTTC	CASSILNRGLAAKNIQYF
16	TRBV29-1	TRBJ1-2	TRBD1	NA	TGCAGCGTTGAATCGCATAGGACAGGGGCGAGCTATGGCTACACCTTC	CSVESHRTGASYGYTF
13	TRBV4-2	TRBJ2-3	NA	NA	TGTGCCAGCGGGGGGGCATTCACAGATACGCAGTATTTT	CASGGAFTDTQYF
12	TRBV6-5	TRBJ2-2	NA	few	TGTGCCAGCAGCCCAGGGACCGGGGAGCTGTTTTTT	CASSPGTGELFF
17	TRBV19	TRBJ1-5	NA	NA	TGTGCCAGTAGTCCCTACCAAGCGGGCGGGATCAATCAGCCCCAGCATTTT	CASSPYQAGGINQPQHF
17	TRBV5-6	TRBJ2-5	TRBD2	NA	TGTGCCAGCAGCGGGGGCGTACTAGCGGGGGGGACTAAGACCCAGTACTTC	CASSGGVLAGGTKTQYF
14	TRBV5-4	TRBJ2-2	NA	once	TGTGCCAGCAGCTTGGATCTAGCTCGCCGGGAGCTGTTTTTT	CASSLDLARRELFF
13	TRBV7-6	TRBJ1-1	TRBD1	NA	TGTGCCAGCAGCTACGGACAGGCCACTGAAGCTTTCTTT	CASSYGQATEAFF
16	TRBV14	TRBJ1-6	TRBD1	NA	TGTGCCAGCAGCCAGCAAGGACAGGGGATAAATTCACCCCTCCACTTT	CASSQQGQGINSPLHF
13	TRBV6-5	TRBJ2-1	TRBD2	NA	TGTGCCAGCAGGCTAGCGGGACGGGATGAGCAGTTCTTC	CASRLAGRDEQFF
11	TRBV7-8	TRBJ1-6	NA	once	TGTGCCAGCAGCTCCGCCGCGGCCCTCCACTTT	CASSSAAALHF
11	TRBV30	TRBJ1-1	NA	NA	TGTGCCTGGAGAGTACAGGTTATAGCTTTCTTT	CAWRVQVIAFF
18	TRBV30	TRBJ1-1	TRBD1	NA	TGTGCCTGGGGAGGGTCGGACAGGGAGGGGACGGGGAACACTGAAGCTTTCTTT	CAWGGSDREGTGNTEAFF
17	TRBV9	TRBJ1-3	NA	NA	TGTGCCAGCAGCGTAGCAGAGGGTAGGTCTTCTGGAAACACCATATATTTT	CASSVAEGRSSGNTIYF
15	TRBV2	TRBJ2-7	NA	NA	TGTGCCAGCAGTGTGGGCCAGGGTTCCACCTACGAGCAGTACTTC	CASSVGQGSTYEQYF
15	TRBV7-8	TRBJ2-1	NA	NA	TGTGCCAGCAGCCAAGCGGGTACAAAGAGAAATGAGCAGTTCTTC	CASSQAGTKRNEQFF
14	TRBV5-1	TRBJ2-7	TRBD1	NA	TGCGCCAGCAGCGTACAGGGGGCCCAATACGAGCAGTACTTC	CASSVQGAQYEQYF
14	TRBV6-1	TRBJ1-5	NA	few	TGTGCCAGCAACAGGGATGTGGGCAATCAGCCCCAGCATTTT	CASNRDVGNQPQHF